The 32 T cell receptor beta chains reported below all come from one sample, sequenced in a study of blood T cell repertoires in COVID-19. TCRdb's table, derived via immunoSEQ multiplex PCR, lists solely in-frame clones and lacks some. The sample has some 300,000 clones, nearly 90% seen once; the top ten hold around 1%. Sequenced material: peripheral blood. The receptor source for this set is a woman between 40 and 55 years old with COVID-19, enrolled during active disease.

This chain connects TRBV10-3 to TRBJ1-5; tentatively, D is TRBD1 (6 bases). Trimming took 0 bases from V and 0 from J, leaving 9 bases between them. The CDR3 has 16 amino acids. Germline CDR1 and CDR2: ENHRY and SYGVKD. Here the CDR3 reads CAISESRGHSNQPQHF. The CDR3, as DNA: TGTGCCATCAGTGAGTCGAGGGGACATAGCAATCAGCCCCAGCATTTT.

The chain couples TRBV4-3 to TRBJ2-1; D may be TRBD2 (6 bases). The CDR3 consists of 15 residues. With 6 bases removed from V and 1 base from J, the gap between germline ends came to 13 bases. The germline V gene has CDR1 LGHNA and CDR2 YSLEER. The CDR3 sequence: CASSPTSTSYNEQFF. The DNA for the CDR3 is TGCGCCAGCAGTCCAACTAGCACGTCCTACAATGAGCAGTTCTTC.

V gene TRBV21-1 combines with J gene TRBJ2-5; TRBD1 is the table's D call, not checked against the DNA. TRBV21-1 is marked as a pseudogene. The CDR3 covers 16 residues. The CDR3, as DNA: TGTGCCAGCAGCATCCGTTACTACAGGGATGGGGAGACCCAGTACTTC. It codes for CASSIRYYRDGETQYF.

This chain joins TRBV3-1 (or the pseudogene TRBV3-2) and TRBJ1-6, with D possibly being TRBD1 (5 bases). This CDR3 has 11 amino acids. V was trimmed by 7 bases and J by 11 bases, leaving 9 bases between them. Germline CDR1 LGHDT, CDR2 YNNKEL (reference sequence). The CDR3 sequence: CASMTAPPLHF. The CDR3 nucleotides are TGTGCCAGCATGACAGCCCCACCCCTCCACTTT.

The rearrangement uses TRBV7-2 and TRBJ1-3; unclear D gene. V was shortened by 1 base and J by 0 bases, with 10 bases between the two germline ends. The CDR3 is made up of 16 amino acids. The germline V gene has CDR1 SGHTA and CDR2 FQGNSA. CDR3 DNA: TGTGCCAGCAGCTTAGGATCTAGGCTCTCTGGAAACACCATATATTTT. This encodes CASSLGSRLSGNTIYF.

The chain links TRBV5-8 to TRBJ1-5, with 11 nucleotides matching TRBD1. From germline, CDR1 is SGHTS and CDR2 YDEGEE. Losses at the gene ends were 2 bases for V and 5 bases for J; bases not matched to a gene: 3. CDR3 length: 15 amino acids. CDR3 nucleotide sequence: TGTGCCAGCAGCTTCGGGACAGGGGGAGATCAGCCCCAGCATTTT. Residues: CASSFGTGGDQPQHF.

This chain links TRBV6-5 with TRBJ2-2; TRBD2 might be the D (6 bases). Germline values: CDR1 MNHEY, CDR2 SVGAGI. Trimming left V 6 bases short and J 3 bases short, with 14 bases between. CDR3 length: 15 amino acids. In DNA, the CDR3 is TGTGCCAGCAGGCTTTTCGGCGGGGACACCGGGGAGCTGTTTTTT. It translates to CASRLFGGDTGELFF.

The chain uses TRBV9 and TRBJ1-6; 8 bases align to TRBD1. Trimming cost V 3 bases and J 5 bases; bases outside gene matches: 4. Germline CDR1 and CDR2: SGDLS and YYNGEE. This CDR3 contains 15 residues. Here the CDR3 reads CASSGGTGDNSPLHF. The CDR3 coding sequence is TGTGCCAGCAGCGGGGGGACAGGCGATAATTCACCCCTCCACTTT.

The chain joins TRBV6-2 or TRBV6-3 to TRBJ1-1, with a tentative D call TRBD1 (5 bases). Germline CDR1 is MNHEY and CDR2 is SVGEGT. The CDR3 contains 14 residues. V lost 6 bases to trimming and J lost 7 bases, with 18 bases between them. DNA for the CDR3: TGTGCCAGCAGCTCCAGGGTAGGGCTACGTGAAGCTTTCTTT. This sequence encodes CASSSRVGLREAFF.

The V call is TRBV7-2, the J call TRBJ1-5, with 9 bases fitting TRBD1. The trim removed 1 base at V and 5 bases at J, leaving 12 bases unmatched. The CDR3 extends over 18 amino acids. CDR1 is SGHTA and CDR2 is FQGNSA in the germline V gene. The CDR3 protein is CASSLVFWGQGVHQPQHF. The CDR3 DNA reads TGTGCCAGCAGCTTAGTATTCTGGGGACAGGGTGTCCATCAGCCCCAGCATTTT.

The rearrangement joins TRBV5-1 to TRBJ2-1; D remains ambiguous. This CDR3 has 11 residues. The germline CDR1 and CDR2 sequences are SGHRS and YFSETQ. V lost 3 bases and J 4 bases, leaving 2 bases between the germline ends. CDR3 sequence (DNA): TGCGCCAGCAGCTCGTACAATGAGCAGTTCTTC. Its translation: CASSSYNEQFF. Using reference TRBV5-1 and TRBJ2-1 for the parts outside the CDR3, the full variable domain is KAGVTQTPRYLIKTRGQQVTLSCSPISGHRSVSWYQQTPGQGLQFLFEYFSETQRNKGNFPGRFSGRQFSNSRSEMNVSTLELGDSALYLCASSSYNEQFFGPGTRLTVL.

The chain joins TRBV9 to TRBJ1-4; TRBD1 is a possible D gene (5 bases). Germline lookup yields CDR1 SGDLS and CDR2 YYNGEE. The V gene lost 3 bases and the J gene lost 6 bases, with 9 bases spanning the gap. The CDR3 runs to 13 residues. CDR3 in DNA: TGTGCCAGCAGCGCCGGGACTTATGAAAAACTGTTTTTT. This encodes CASSAGTYEKLFF.

This sequence joins TRBV5-6 and TRBJ1-2, with no clear D. The CDR3 extends over 14 amino acids. Germline CDR1 SGHDT, CDR2 YYEEEE. Trimming cost V 1 base and J 2 bases, with 9 bases left between them. The CDR3 coding sequence is TGTGCCAGCAGCTTGACGGTCCAAAACTATGGCTACACCTTC. Amino acids: CASSLTVQNYGYTF.

This clone was observed a few times. The gene calls are TRBV10-3 and TRBJ1-4, with D unclear. The V gene's germline CDR1 is ENHRY and CDR2 SYGVKD. The CDR3 length is 13 residues. V lost 4 bases and J 3 bases, leaving 6 bases between the germline ends. CDR3 region: CAISAGSNEKLFF. CDR3 in DNA: TGTGCCATCAGTGCCGGTTCTAATGAAAAACTGTTTTTT.

V is TRBV18 and J is TRBJ2-1; TRBD1 aligns across 8 bases. Per the germline V gene, CDR1 is KGHSH and CDR2 is LQKENI. V dropped 3 bases and J dropped 7; count of bases not matched to a gene: 14. The CDR3 is 17 amino acids. The CDR3 nucleotides read TGTGCCAGCTCACCCACCCCCGGGACAGGCTATGGTAATGAGCAGTTCTTC. It is translated as CASSPTPGTGYGNEQFF.

The V call is TRBV18, the J call TRBJ2-1; a possible D gene is TRBD1 (5 bases). The CDR3 has 15 residues. V lost 3 bases and J 2 bases, leaving 11 bases between the germline ends. Germline lookup yields CDR1 KGHSH and CDR2 LQKENI. In nucleotides, the CDR3 is TGTGCCAGCTCACCGGGGCAGAGACCCTACAATGAGCAGTTCTTC. This sequence encodes CASSPGQRPYNEQFF.

The genes are TRBV4-2 and TRBJ1-2; D call uncertain. Trimming left V 0 bases short and J 8 bases short, with 10 bases between. Germline-derived CDR1 and CDR2 are LGHNA and YNFKEQ. This CDR3 has 13 residues. The CDR3 region has the DNA TGTGCCAGCAGCCAAGAACGTGAACGGGGCTACACCTTC. This translates into CASSQERERGYTF.

CDR3 nucleotide sequence: TGTGCCAGCAGTCCGACTAGCGGGGCCACAGATACGCAGTATTTT. Its translation is CASSPTSGATDTQYF. The chain is built from TRBV6-2 or TRBV6-3 and TRBJ2-3; 11 nucleotides align to TRBD2. J lost 2 bases, V lost 5 bases, and 3 bases had no gene match. The CDR3 is made up of 15 amino acids. The germline CDR1 and CDR2 sequences are MNHEY and SVGEGT.

The chain couples TRBV7-2 to TRBJ2-5; the match to TRBD1 covers 12 bases. Germline assignment: CDR1 SGHTA and CDR2 FQGNSA. The CDR3 covers 16 residues. After removal of 5 bases from V and 4 bases from J, the junction contained 8 bases not matched to a gene. CDR3 nucleotide sequence: TGTGCCAGCAGCGCCCCGGGACAGGGGGCGCGAGAGACCCAGTACTTC. Its translation is CASSAPGQGARETQYF.

The V call is TRBV28, the J call TRBJ1-2; 7 nucleotides agree with TRBD1. V was clipped by 5 bases and J by 3 bases; unmatched bases: 12. Germline CDR1 MDHEN, CDR2 SYDVKM. This CDR3 is 16 amino acids long. This CDR3 is CASSPILGGAYYGYTF. The DNA of the CDR3 is TGTGCCAGCAGTCCTATCTTAGGGGGCGCGTACTATGGCTACACCTTC.

This clone occurred a few times. This chain joins TRBV10-3 and TRBJ1-2; 9 bases are shared with TRBD1. This CDR3 contains 15 residues. Germline CDR1 reads ENHRY; CDR2 reads SYGVKD. V was clipped by 1 base and J by 4 bases; unmatched bases: 4. The CDR3 sequence: CAISEWDRARYGYTF. CDR3 coding DNA: TGTGCCATCAGTGAGTGGGACAGGGCTCGCTATGGCTACACCTTC.

This clone was detected a few times. The V and J genes are TRBV6-5 and TRBJ1-2, with 7 bases identical to TRBD1. Unmatched junction bases numbered 6, after V lost 6 bases and J lost 5 bases. The CDR3 consists of 13 residues. CDR1 is MNHEY, CDR2 SVGAGI, per germline. The DNA of the CDR3 is TGTGCCAGCAGACGGGACAGCCCATATGGCTACACCTTC. This gives the protein CASRRDSPYGYTF.

The J gene is TRBJ1-5, the V gene TRBV14; maybe TRBD1 (5 bases). CDR1 and CDR2 (germline): SGHDN, FVKESK. The CDR3 is 15 amino acids. Trimming took off 2 bases at V and 5 bases at J, with 13 bases between the two ends. The CDR3 DNA sequence: TGTGCCAGCAGCCAAAGGGGCCCGCGTCATCAGCCCCAGCATTTT. Protein sequence: CASSQRGPRHQPQHF.

This chain connects TRBV18 to TRBJ2-1; 10 bases fit TRBD2. Trimming cost V 3 bases and J 9 bases; bases outside gene matches: 5. CDR3 length: 14 residues. The germline CDR1 and CDR2 sequences are KGHSH and LQKENI. The CDR3 spells CASSPAAGGREQFF. The CDR3 region has the DNA TGTGCCAGCTCACCTGCAGCGGGGGGGCGTGAGCAGTTCTTC.

The chain has TRBV9 and TRBJ2-3; TRBD2 matches 9 bases. Germline V lookup: CDR1 SGDLS, CDR2 YYNGEE. The CDR3 loop spans 16 amino acids. V shed 0 bases and J 3 bases; nucleotides not matched to a gene: 5. Here the CDR3 reads CASSVVSGGITDTQYF. The CDR3 DNA sequence: TGTGCCAGCAGCGTAGTAAGCGGGGGGATAACAGATACGCAGTATTTT.

CDR3 coding DNA: TGTGCCAGCAGCCTTCTTGGGGCAAGATCGGGCTACACCTTC. It codes for CASSLLGARSGYTF. This chain uses TRBV11-2 with TRBJ1-2; D possibly corresponds to TRBD1 (5 bases). Trimming took off 5 bases at V and 8 bases at J, with 18 bases between the two ends. The CDR3 totals 14 residues. From germline, CDR1 is SGHAT and CDR2 FQNNGV.

This clone showed up just a few times. The chain carries TRBV7-9 and TRBJ1-5, with a weak D call TRBD1 (5 bases). Germline values: CDR1 SEHNR, CDR2 FQNEAQ (reference sequence). There are 15 residues in the CDR3. V lost 6 bases to trimming and J lost 3 bases, with 15 bases between them. The CDR3 protein is CASSLDGAYNQPQHF. DNA for the CDR3: TGTGCCAGCAGTTTGGATGGGGCTTACAATCAGCCCCAGCATTTT.

This chain links TRBV5-6 with TRBJ1-1, with D unclear. Between the trimmed V and J ends, which lost 2 bases and 0 bases, there was a span of 8 bases. Germline CDR1 SGHDT, CDR2 YYEEEE. The CDR3 sequence is 14 residues long. The CDR3 loop is CASSFTPLNTEAFF. The CDR3 DNA reads as TGTGCCAGCAGCTTTACACCTTTGAACACTGAAGCTTTCTTT.

CDR3 residues: CAISETTGINEKLFF. The CDR3, as DNA: TGTGCCATCAGTGAGACGACAGGGATTAATGAAAAACTGTTTTTT. This chain links TRBV10-3 with TRBJ1-4; 7 bases fit TRBD1. Germline V gene lookup returns CDR1 ENHRY and CDR2 SYGVKD. The CDR3 contains 15 residues. The J segment lost 4 bases and the V segment lost 2 bases, leaving 4 bases of the junction unmatched.

V is TRBV5-4 and J is TRBJ2-7; 10 bases line up with TRBD2. The germline V gene has CDR1 SGHNT and CDR2 YYREEE (reference sequence). The CDR3 has 14 amino acids. With 2 bases clipped from V and 3 bases from J, the junction kept 2 bases outside the gene matches. The CDR3, as DNA: TGTGCCAGCAGCTTACCTAGCGGGAGCTACGAGCAGTACTTC. It encodes CASSLPSGSYEQYF.

In regard to this clone: The same CDR3 arises from other DNA sequences in this sample as well. This chain links TRBV6-5 with TRBJ1-3; no clear D gene. The germline gives CDR1 MNHEY, CDR2 SVGAGI. The CDR3 is 15 residues long. Trimming took 0 bases from V and 0 from J, leaving 6 bases between them. As DNA, the CDR3 is TGTGCCAGCAGTTACTCGGAGGGCTCTGGAAACACCATATATTTT. It encodes CASSYSEGSGNTIYF.

The chain couples TRBV28 to TRBJ1-3; 9 bases are shared with TRBD1. The germline CDR1 and CDR2 sequences are MDHEN and SYDVKM. After removal of 11 bases from V and 6 bases from J, the junction contained 23 bases not matched to a gene. The CDR3 contains 18 residues. CDR3 in amino acids: CAGTSGTGYTSGENTIYF. For the CDR3, the DNA is TGTGCCGGGACTTCCGGGACAGGGTACACCAGTGGGGAAAACACCATATATTTT.